This T cell receptor (beta chain) was captured in a study of blood T cell repertoires in COVID-19. At the level of the study: Researchers got acute and convalescent COVID-19 samples from the United States, Italy and Spain. T cells, B-cell-depleted T cells, or PBMCs provided the cDNA or gDNA that served as material.

The repertoire was sequenced with immunoSEQ multiplex PCR; TCRdb's copy has only in-frame clones and lacks some. The sample lists approximately 400,000 clones; approximately 89% were seen once. One Seattle source followed patients from active infection through their disease course. This TCR was sampled from a woman aged 50 to 60 with COVID-19, enrolled during active disease. The sequenced material came from peripheral blood.

The CDR3 loop is CSAEGHYGYTF. CDR3 DNA: TGCAGTGCGGAGGGACACTATGGCTACACCTTC. V and J are TRBV20-1 and TRBJ1-2; D is perhaps TRBD1 (5 bases). Trimming left V 6 bases short and J 3 bases short, with 8 bases between. Germline CDR1 reads DFQATT; CDR2 reads SNEGSKA (reference sequence). The CDR3 is 11 residues long.